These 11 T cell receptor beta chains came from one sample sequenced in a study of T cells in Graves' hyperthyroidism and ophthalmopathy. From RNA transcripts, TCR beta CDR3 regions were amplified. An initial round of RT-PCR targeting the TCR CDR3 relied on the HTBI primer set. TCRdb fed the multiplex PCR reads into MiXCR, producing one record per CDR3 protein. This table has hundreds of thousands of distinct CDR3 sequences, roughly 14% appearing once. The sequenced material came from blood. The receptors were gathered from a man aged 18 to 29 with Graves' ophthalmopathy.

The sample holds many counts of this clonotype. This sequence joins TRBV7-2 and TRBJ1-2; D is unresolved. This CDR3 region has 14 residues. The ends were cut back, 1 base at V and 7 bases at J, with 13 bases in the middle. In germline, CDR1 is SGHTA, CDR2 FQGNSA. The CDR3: CASSLVAVRRGYTF. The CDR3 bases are TGTGCCAGCAGCTTAGTGGCTGTAAGGCGTGGCTACACCTTC.

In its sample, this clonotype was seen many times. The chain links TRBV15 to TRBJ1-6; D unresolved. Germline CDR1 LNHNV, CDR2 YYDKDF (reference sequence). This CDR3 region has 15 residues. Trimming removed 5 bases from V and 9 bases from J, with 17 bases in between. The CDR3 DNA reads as TGTGCCACCAGCCCACGAGAGGGCCTCGGTTCACCCCTCCACTTT. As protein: CATSPREGLGSPLHF. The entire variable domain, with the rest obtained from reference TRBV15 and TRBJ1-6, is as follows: DAMVIQNPRYQVTQFGKPVTLSCSQTLNHNVMYWYQQKSSQAPKLLFHYYDKDFNNEADTPDNFQSRRPNTSFCFLDIRSPGLGDTAMYLCATSPREGLGSPLHFGNGTRLTVT.

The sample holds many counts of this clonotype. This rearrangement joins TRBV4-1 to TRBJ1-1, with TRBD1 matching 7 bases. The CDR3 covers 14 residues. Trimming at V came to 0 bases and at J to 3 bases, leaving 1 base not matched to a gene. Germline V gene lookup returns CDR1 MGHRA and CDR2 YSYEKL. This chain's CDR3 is CASSQDRGYTEAFF. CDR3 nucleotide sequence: TGCGCCAGCAGCCAAGACAGGGGGTACACTGAAGCTTTCTTT.

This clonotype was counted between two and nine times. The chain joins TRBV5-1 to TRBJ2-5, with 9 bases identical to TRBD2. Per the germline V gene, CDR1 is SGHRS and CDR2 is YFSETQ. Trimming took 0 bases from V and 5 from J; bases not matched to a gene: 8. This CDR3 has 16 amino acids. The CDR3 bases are TGCGCCAGCAGCTTGGATGGTAGCGGGAGCTACGAGACCCAGTACTTC. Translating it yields CASSLDGSGSYETQYF. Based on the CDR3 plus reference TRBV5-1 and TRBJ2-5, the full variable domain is KAGVTQTPRYLIKTRGQQVTLSCSPISGHRSVSWYQQTPGQGLQFLFEYFSETQRNKGNFPGRFSGRQFSNSRSEMNVSTLELGDSALYLCASSLDGSGSYETQYFGPGTRLLVL.

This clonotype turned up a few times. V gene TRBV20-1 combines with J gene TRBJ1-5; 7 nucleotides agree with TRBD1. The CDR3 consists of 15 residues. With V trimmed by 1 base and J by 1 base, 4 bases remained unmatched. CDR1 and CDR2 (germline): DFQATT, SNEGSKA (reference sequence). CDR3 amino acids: CSARVQGQSNQPQHF. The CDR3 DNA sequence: TGCAGTGCTAGAGTGCAGGGACAGAGCAATCAGCCCCAGCATTTT.

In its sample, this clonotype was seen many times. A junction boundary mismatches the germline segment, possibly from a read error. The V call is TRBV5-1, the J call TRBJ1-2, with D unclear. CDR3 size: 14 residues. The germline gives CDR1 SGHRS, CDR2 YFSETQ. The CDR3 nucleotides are TGTGCCAGCAGCTTAGATCCTGGGGACTATGGCTACACCTTC. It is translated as CASSLDPGDYGYTF.

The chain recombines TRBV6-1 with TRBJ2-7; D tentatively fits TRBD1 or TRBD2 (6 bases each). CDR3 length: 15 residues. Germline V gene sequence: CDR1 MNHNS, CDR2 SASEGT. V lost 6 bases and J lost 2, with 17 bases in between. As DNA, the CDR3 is TGTGCCAGCAGCCTCGGGGGACACCCGACCTACGAGCAGTACTTC. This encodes CASSLGGHPTYEQYF.

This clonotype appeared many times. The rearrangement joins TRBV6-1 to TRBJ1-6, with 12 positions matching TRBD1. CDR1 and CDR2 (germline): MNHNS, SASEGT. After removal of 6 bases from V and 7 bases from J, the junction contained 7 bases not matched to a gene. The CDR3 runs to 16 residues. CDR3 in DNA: TGTGCCAGCAGGCACCGGGACAGGGGGCTAAATTCACCCCTCCACTTT. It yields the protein CASRHRDRGLNSPLHF.

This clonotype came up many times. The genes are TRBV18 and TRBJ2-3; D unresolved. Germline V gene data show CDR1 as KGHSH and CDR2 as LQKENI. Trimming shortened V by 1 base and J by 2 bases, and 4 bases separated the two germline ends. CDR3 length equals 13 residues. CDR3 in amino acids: CASSPLITDTQYF. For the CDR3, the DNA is TGTGCCAGCTCACCACTCATCACAGATACGCAGTATTTT.

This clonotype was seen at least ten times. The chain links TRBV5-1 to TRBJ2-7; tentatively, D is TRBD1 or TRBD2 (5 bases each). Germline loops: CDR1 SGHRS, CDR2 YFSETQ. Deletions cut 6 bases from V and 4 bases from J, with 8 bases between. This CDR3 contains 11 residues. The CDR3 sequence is CASTEGYEQYF. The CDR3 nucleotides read TGCGCCAGCACAGAGGGGTACGAGCAGTACTTC.

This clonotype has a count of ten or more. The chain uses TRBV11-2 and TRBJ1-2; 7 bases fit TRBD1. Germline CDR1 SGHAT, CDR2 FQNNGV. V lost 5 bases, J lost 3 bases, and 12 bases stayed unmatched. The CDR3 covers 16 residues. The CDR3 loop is CASSPLQGGRDYGYTF. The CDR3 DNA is TGTGCCAGCAGCCCACTCCAGGGGGGACGGGACTATGGCTACACCTTC.